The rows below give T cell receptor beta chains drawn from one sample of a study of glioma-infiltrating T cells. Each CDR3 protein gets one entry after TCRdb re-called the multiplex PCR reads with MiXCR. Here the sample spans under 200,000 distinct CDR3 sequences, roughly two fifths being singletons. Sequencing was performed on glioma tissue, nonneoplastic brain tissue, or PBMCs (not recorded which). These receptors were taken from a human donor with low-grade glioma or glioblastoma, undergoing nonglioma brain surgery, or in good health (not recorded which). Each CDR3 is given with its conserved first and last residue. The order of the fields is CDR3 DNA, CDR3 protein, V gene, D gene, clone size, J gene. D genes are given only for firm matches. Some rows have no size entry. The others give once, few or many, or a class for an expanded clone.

TGTGCCAGTAGTATAGCTAGCGAAGAGACCCAGTACTTC CASSIASEETQYF TRBV19 . few TRBJ2-5
TGTGCCAGCAGCGCAGGGGTCCCGAACACTGAAGCTTTCTTT CASSAGVPNTEAFF TRBV9 . many TRBJ1-1
TGCAGCGTTATAGAACAAGAGACCCAGTACTTC CSVIEQETQYF TRBV29-1 . many TRBJ2-5
TGTGCCAGTAGTATAGATCAAAGGCTAGGGGGAAACAATGAGGAGTTCTTC CASSIDQRLGGNNEEFF TRBV19 . . TRBJ2-1
TGTGCCAGCAGCCAAGAACCAGCGGGAAAACGAAATGAGCAGTTCTTC CASSQEPAGKRNEQFF TRBV3-1 TRBD2 few TRBJ2-1
TGTGCCAGCAGCCTGGGACAGGAGCCTAGCACAGATACGCAGTATTTT CASSLGQEPSTDTQYF TRBV14 TRBD1 . TRBJ2-3
TGTGCCAGCACCGCTCCGGGGTTAGTCAATCAGCCCCAGCATTTT CASTAPGLVNQPQHF TRBV28 . . TRBJ1-5
TGTGCCAGCAGCCTCTCTGATAGCGGGAGGGCCGGCGGGACCCAGTACTTC CASSLSDSGRAGGTQYF TRBV28 TRBD2 few TRBJ2-5
TGTGCCAGCAGCCAAGAGGGTGGCAGGGATGGGCAGCCCCAGCATTTT CASSQEGGRDGQPQHF TRBV4-2 . . TRBJ1-5
TGCGCCAGCAGGGACCTTAACCACGAGCAGTACTTC CASRDLNHEQYF TRBV25-1 . . TRBJ2-7